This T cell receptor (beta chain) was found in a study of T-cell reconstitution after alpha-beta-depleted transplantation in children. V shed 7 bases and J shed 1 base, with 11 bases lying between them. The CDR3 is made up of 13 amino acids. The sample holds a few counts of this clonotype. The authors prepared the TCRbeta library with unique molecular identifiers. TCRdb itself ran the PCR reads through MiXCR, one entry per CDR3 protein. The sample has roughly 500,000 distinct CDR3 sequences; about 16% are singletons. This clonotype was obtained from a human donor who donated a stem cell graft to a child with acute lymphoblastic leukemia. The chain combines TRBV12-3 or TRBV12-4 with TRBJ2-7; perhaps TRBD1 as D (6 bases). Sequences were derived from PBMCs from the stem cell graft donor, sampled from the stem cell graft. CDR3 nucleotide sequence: TGTGCCAGCACGACAGGTCCATCCTACGAGCAGTACTTC. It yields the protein CASTTGPSYEQYF.